A single sample gave rise to the 15 T cell receptor beta chains below, sequenced in a study of cytomegalovirus exposure and HLA in healthy donors. PCR employed 60 Vbeta and 13 Jbeta primers. Data came from immunoSEQ multiplex PCR; TCRdb stores just in-frame clones and leaves some out. This sample has tens of thousands of clones, with around three quarters found just once. Sequencing was done on a sample of PBMCs. These receptors were collected from a male donor in good health and CMV-seronegative.

The chain couples TRBV7-8 to TRBJ1-4; 11 bases align to TRBD1. Germline-derived CDR1 and CDR2 are SGHVS and FQNEAQ. With V trimmed by 0 bases and J by 10 bases, 4 bases remained unmatched. This CDR3 region has 15 residues. For the CDR3, the DNA is TGTGCCAGCAGCTTAGCAGGGGGACAGGGGGTAAAACTGTTTTTT. Its protein product is CASSLAGGQGVKLFF.

V gene TRBV29-1 combines with J gene TRBJ1-2; 7 bases align to TRBD1. Per the germline V gene, CDR1 is SQVTM and CDR2 is ANQGSEA. The ends lost 7 bases at V and 5 bases at J; junction bases unmatched: 7. This CDR3 is built from 12 residues. The CDR3 DNA reads TGCAGCGCCCGGGACAGTTCGTATGGCTACACCTTC. Protein: CSARDSSYGYTF.

The rearrangement joins TRBV9 to TRBJ1-2, with 10 bases matching TRBD1. J lost 8 bases, V lost 2 bases, and 3 bases had no gene match. This CDR3 region has 13 residues. CDR1 SGDLS and CDR2 YYNGEE come from the germline V gene. The CDR3 coding sequence is TGTGCCAGCAGCGTCGGACAGGGGGGAGGCTACACCTTC. Translated, it gives CASSVGQGGGYTF. The entire variable domain, with the rest obtained from reference TRBV9 and TRBJ1-2, is as follows: DSGVTQTPKHLITATGQRVTLRCSPRSGDLSVYWYQQSLDQGLQFLIQYYNGEERAKGNILERFSAQQFPDLHSELNLSSLELGDSALYFCASSVGQGGGYTFGSGTRLTVV.

V is TRBV4-2 and J is TRBJ2-1, with a tentative D call TRBD2 (5 bases). Trimming pared 3 bases from V and 4 bases from J, leaving 13 bases between. From germline, CDR1 is LGHNA and CDR2 YNFKEQ. This CDR3 region has 15 residues. The CDR3 is CASSQDAGEYNEQFF. In DNA form, the CDR3 reads TGTGCCAGCAGCCAGGACGCCGGGGAGTACAATGAGCAGTTCTTC.

This clone was found a few times. This chain connects TRBV11-2 to TRBJ1-5; no clear D. CDR3 size: 14 residues. The V end lost 0 bases, the J end lost 5 bases, and 8 bases lay between the germline ends. Germline V CDR1 and CDR2: SGHAT, FQNNGV. The CDR3 sequence is CASSLDWRHQPQHF. The CDR3 DNA sequence: TGTGCCAGCAGCTTAGATTGGCGGCATCAGCCCCAGCATTTT. The complete variable domain, with remaining parts taken from reference TRBV11-2 and TRBJ1-5, reads EAGVAQSPRYKIIEKRQSVAFWCNPISGHATLYWYQQILGQGPKLLIQFQNNGVVDDSQLPKDRFSAERLKGVDSTLKIQPAKLEDSAVYLCASSLDWRHQPQHFGDGTRLSIL.

V is TRBV5-1 and J is TRBJ1-2; weak D call: TRBD1 (6 bases). This CDR3 has 14 amino acids. Germline V gives CDR1 SGHRS, CDR2 YFSETQ. With 4 bases removed from V and 8 bases from J, the gap between germline ends came to 18 bases. CDR3: CASSAAQGPSGYTF. CDR3 nucleotide sequence: TGCGCCAGCAGCGCCGCCCAGGGGCCCTCGGGCTACACCTTC.

The chain has TRBV6-6 and TRBJ1-5; perhaps TRBD1 as D (5 bases). Germline V gene sequence: CDR1 MNHNY, CDR2 SVGAGI (reference sequence). V was shortened by 7 bases and J by 3 bases, with 13 bases between the two germline ends. This CDR3 region has 14 residues. The CDR3: CASTQGRFNQPQHF. CDR3 coding DNA: TGTGCCAGCACCCAGGGCAGGTTCAATCAGCCCCAGCATTTT.

This chain uses TRBV2 with TRBJ1-6; the D is unclear. The V and J ends lost 6 bases and 9 bases respectively, with 9 bases between them. Germline loops: CDR1 SNHLY, CDR2 FYNNEI. The CDR3 extends over 12 amino acids. The CDR3 region is CASSKQSSPLHF. For the CDR3, the DNA is TGTGCCAGCAGCAAACAGAGTTCACCCCTCCACTTT.

This chain uses TRBV30 with TRBJ2-7; TRBD2 matches 15 bases. The CDR3 runs 15 residues. The ends lost 2 bases at V and 2 bases at J; junction bases unmatched: 1. Looked up from germline, CDR1 is GTSNPN and CDR2 is SVGIG (reference sequence). The CDR3 bases are TGTGCCTGGAGTTGGACTAGCGGGGGGGCCTACGAGCAGTACTTC. This translates into CAWSWTSGGAYEQYF. Variable domain in full (rest from reference TRBV30 and TRBJ2-7): SQTIHQWPATLVQPVGSPLSLECTVEGTSNPNLYWYRQAAGRGLQLLFYSVGIGQISSEVPQNLSASRPQDRQFILSSKKLLLSDSGFYLCAWSWTSGGAYEQYFGPGTRLTVT.

This clone was detected only a few times. The chain couples TRBV30 to TRBJ2-1, with 13 bases identical to TRBD2. After removal of 1 base from V and 7 bases from J, the junction contained 4 bases not matched to a gene. From germline, CDR1 is GTSNPN and CDR2 SVGIG (reference sequence). The CDR3 has 15 residues. The chain's CDR3 is CAWSGLAGGLNEQFF. In DNA form, the CDR3 reads TGTGCCTGGAGTGGACTAGCGGGAGGTTTAAATGAGCAGTTCTTC.

V usage is TRBV4-3 and J usage is TRBJ2-1, with a weak D call TRBD1 (5 bases). Trimming pared 4 bases from V and 7 bases from J, leaving 17 bases between. From germline, CDR1 is LGHNA and CDR2 YSLEER. This CDR3 is 15 amino acids long. CDR3 loop: CASSPRAQSRNEQFF. In nucleotides, the CDR3 is TGCGCCAGCAGCCCCAGGGCCCAGAGTAGGAATGAGCAGTTCTTC.

The chain's CDR3 is CASSEGWEPGPPLHF. The CDR3 DNA is TGTGCCAGCAGTGAAGGATGGGAGCCGGGTCCACCCCTCCACTTT. V and J are TRBV2 and TRBJ1-6; D is ambiguous. There are 15 residues in the CDR3. With 1 base removed from V and 11 bases from J, the gap between germline ends came to 15 bases. CDR1 SNHLY and CDR2 FYNNEI come from the germline V gene.

This clone occurred a few times. This rearrangement joins TRBV19 to TRBJ2-1; 8 positions match TRBD2. Germline CDR1 LNHDA, CDR2 SQIVND (reference sequence). The CDR3 has 14 amino acids. V was pared by 8 bases and J by 6 bases, with 9 bases of the junction left unmatched. CDR3 coding DNA: TGTGCCAGTCAACAACCGGGGGGGCCCAATGAGCAGTTCTTC. Protein: CASQQPGGPNEQFF.

The sample holds a few counts of this clone. J is TRBJ2-2 and V is TRBV6-4, with 12 bases fitting TRBD2. This CDR3 region has 18 residues. Germline lookup yields CDR1 MRHNA and CDR2 SNTAGT. Trimming took 0 bases from V and 1 from J; bases not matched to a gene: 3. The CDR3 protein is CASSDSTSGGENTGELFF. In nucleotides, the CDR3 is TGTGCCAGCAGTGACTCGACTAGCGGGGGCGAGAACACCGGGGAGCTGTTTTTT.

The chain employs TRBV6-5 and TRBJ2-5, with 7 positions matching TRBD2. This CDR3 spans 13 amino acids. Germline CDR1 and CDR2: MNHEY and SVGAGI. The V segment lost 7 bases and the J segment 5 bases; nucleotides outside the gene matches: 7. In DNA, the CDR3 is TGTGCCAGCAAGCGGGGTGGGGGGGAGACCCAGTACTTC. It translates to CASKRGGGETQYF.